This TCR beta chain is from a study of cytomegalovirus exposure and HLA in healthy donors (dated by TCRdb to about 2017). Context from the whole study: An earlier analysis of roughly 500 of the donors reported around 280 Gb of sequence data and 100 million to 120 million unique TCR beta sequences obtained from 150 million to 200 million T cells. An early release that covered about 600 HLA-typed donors contained around 300 gigabases of sequencing data and roughly 84 million unique TCR sequences. The genetic ancestry cluster associated with self-reported Caucasian donors included about 81% of the roughly 410 genotyped donors. The study aimed to test whether cataloging public T cell receptors could reveal signatures of past pathogen exposure. The study used immunosequencing to profile the T cell repertoires of several hundred subjects and linked those repertoires to cytomegalovirus serostatus. In addition to the first cohort of about 650 subjects, a separate validation cohort of 120 different subjects was used. High-throughput TCR immunosequencing, statistical association of individual TCRs with disease status, and machine learning were combined to predict cytomegalovirus infection status. A later analysis re-analyzed previously published TCR beta repertoires from 666 donors and added high-resolution HLA genotyping to study TCR occurrence patterns. Rather than drawing on any new phenotypic data, the later analysis identified candidate immune exposures from TCR beta sequences and the way those sequences occurred across donors. To decide whether each TCR beta V gene segment behaved as functional or pseudogenic, an earlier analysis of some 580 of the donors relied on high-throughput TCR beta sequencing. Donor age, sex, ethnicity and CMV serostatus were compiled together with the repertoire data. Genome-wide SNP genotypes for about 55% of the 666 donors were used in a later genetic analysis, which treated that subset as a discovery cohort. Every discovery cohort repertoire had been produced on one sequencing platform. Both class I and class II loci were covered by HLA typing, at four-digit resolution. Typing coverage differed by locus: A, B, C, DRB1 and DQB1 were typed in roughly 629-630 donors, DQA1 in 500 to 550, DPA1 in 600 to 610, and DPB1 in 400 to 480. Because of strong linkage in the cohort, 5 or 6 DR-DQ haplotypes were treated as single units for association and clustering. Among around 400 genotyped donors of the cohort, an average of around 250,000 unique TCR beta nucleotide sequences was sequenced per donor, of which about 18% were non-productive. What the authors observed across the whole study: The classifier was reported to diagnose cytomegalovirus status with high specificity and sensitivity in both the original and validation cohorts. Assigning TCR associations to individual alleles was difficult when HLA alleles, especially DR and DQ, strongly co-occurred. Because HLA typing was missing for some donors at each locus, association tests included only the typed subset. The cohort was sequenced for TCR beta chains only, and without alpha or paired-chain data the features that could be detected were limited. Linkage disequilibrium might explain the correlated functional status among segregating V segments, but an unknown experimental factor could not be excluded. An earlier analysis of approximately 530 of the donors showed that most TCR beta V segments appeared in productive rearrangements either about 87% or about 30% of the time, which broadly matched IMGT annotations. Some IMGT-functional V segments, including TRBV6-2 and TRBV6-3, could not be told apart with the 87-base-pair reads, so those segments were excluded. A later analysis reported that several top co-occurrence clusters appeared linked to parvovirus B19, influenza, CMV and Epstein-Barr virus. Compared with the approximately 600-donor mean, donors in an Asian-associated ancestry cluster had fewer N-insertions in productive TCRs, according to a later genetic analysis. Roughly uniform sequencing depth across donors was assumed in presence/absence analyses, although this assumption may not hold. A later analysis found that TCR association rates varied across HLA loci, with DRB1 alleles showing the most associated TCRs and HLA-C alleles the fewest. A further reported finding was that TCR beta sequences accurately predicted the HLA-A and HLA-B alleles for most subjects in the first cohort. Immune exposure information for the cohort was limited to CMV serostatus. A later analysis associated roughly 17,000 TCR beta sequences with specific HLA alleles at a false discovery rate of 0.05. It was suggested by the authors that the approach could potentially be generalized to other disease states and immunological phenotypes. The sequencing pipeline was judged likely to have produced a cluster of highly shared sequence variants as a technical artifact. An association between a missense DCLRE1C variant and V-gene and J-gene trimming of TCR beta chains was found in a later genetic analysis and replicated in an independent cohort. Across donors, most TCR sequences were observed very rarely, whereas some public TCRs were present in many individuals. In a later analysis, HLA-associated TCR beta chains were found to be more clonally expanded and to have lower generation probabilities than equally common non-associated chains. A later analysis found that most CMV-associated TCR beta chains appeared HLA-restricted, with HLA associations seemingly driven largely by CMV exposure. The earlier analysis of approximately 540 of the donors excluded over 15 rarely observed V segments, including chromosome 9 orphons, because counts were too low. In vitro tests confirmed that three of the cytomegalovirus-associated TCR beta chains recognize cytomegalovirus antigens. The study gave a list of about 150 TCR beta chains associated with cytomegalovirus.

For this clone: Its antigen remains unidentified. No much larger clone is present one base from it, and per-base qualities are unavailable.

Library method: the immunoSEQ multiplex PCR assay. For the multiplex PCR, a mixture combining 60 forward primers for TCR Vbeta segments and 13 reverse primers for TCR Jbeta segments was used. The CDR3 region of rearranged TCR beta genes was amplified from genomic DNA with a multiplex PCR assay. The Illumina HiSeq System was used to sequence the amplified TCR beta libraries as 87-base-pair reads. The authors processed their data as follows. A later analysis counted approximately 84 million unique TCR beta chains across the 500 to 850 repertoires, and around 9.9 million of these chains were shared by at least two donors. To remove PCR and sequencing errors, raw reads were error-corrected and collapsed into unique sequences using a nearest-neighbor algorithm that merged closely related sequences. To assign V, D and J gene segments, CDR3 sequences were aligned to IMGT reference sequences. For a sequence to be retained, a match of at least six nucleotides was required to both a V gene segment and a J gene segment. Rearrangements were called productive when the CDR3 lacked stop codons and stayed in frame with V and J; all others were non-productive. Following IMGT convention, CDR3 was defined as the stretch from the second conserved V-encoded cysteine to the conserved J-encoded phenylalanine. The earlier analysis of about 530 of the donors excluded any sequence lacking an unambiguous match to a single V gene segment. In an earlier analysis of approximately 560 of the donors, a V segment was called functional when productive rearrangements were above 56.7%, and segregating when the standard deviation between donors exceeded 5%. To diagnose cytomegalovirus status from the catalog of TCR beta chain sequences, a statistical classification framework was built. A later analysis assigned V and J genes by comparing TCR nucleotide sequences with IMGT/GENE-DB human TR gene sequences. In a later analysis, CDR3 sequences and most-parsimonious VDJ recombination scenarios were assigned using the TCRdist pipeline. A later analysis defined each TCR beta chain by its CDR3 amino acid sequence plus V-gene family, and excluded reads lacking a unique V-gene family. A later analysis removed 550 to 700 highly shared, low-generation-probability nucleotide sequences to deal with suspected cross-contamination and a sequencing artifact. In a later analysis, a clonal expansion index for each public chain was calculated from normalized within-repertoire ranks of inferred template counts. In a later analysis, generation probabilities were computed using a VDJ recombination model fitted to out-of-frame rearrangements, and the results were checked against IGoR. A later analysis scored TCR-TCR, TCR-HLA and TCR-CMV co-occurrence with hypergeometric tests, applying a repertoire-size bias correction to TCR pairs. False discovery rates were estimated in a later analysis by permuting HLA or CMV assignments 20 times. In a later analysis, co-occurring TCRs were grouped using DBSCAN, with TCRdist sequence similarity added in when clustering inside HLA-allele-positive subsets. Co-occurrence clustering excluded repertoires with fewer than 30,000 or more than 120,000 public chains, plus five with anomalous nucleotide sharing. TCRdb took this table from immuneACCESS and kept in-frame rearrangements with V and J called. Such tables lack part of the clones; where checked against another copy, unresolved V genes explain under half of the gap, and the rest is unexplained. V and J calls and clone size come straight from that table; D and trimming were deduced from the DNA. This sample holds about 170,000 clones; about 65% were observed only once. Around 6.8% of the sample lies in the top ten.

The cysteine opens and the phenylalanine closes a CDR3 of 14 amino acids. The read is trimmed to its CDR3 DNA, 42 bases read in frame from base 1. CDR1 and CDR2 were assigned from the germline V gene as SGDLS and YYNGEE. Clipping removes 3 bases from V and 7 bases from J, with 4 as the unmatched junction base count. The cohort consisted of 670 or so healthy bone marrow donors. At the time of sampling, all cohort members were nominally healthy, though unrecorded immune exposures were likely present. The donor tested CMV seropositive, placing the donor among the roughly 270 seropositive members of the cohort. A peripheral blood sample was collected from each donor, and TCR beta sequencing was performed on peripheral blood mononuclear cells. Genomic DNA extraction from the blood cell samples was performed with the Qiagen DNeasy Blood Extraction Kit.

The sequencing sample was made of PBMCs. The sequence joins TRBV9 to TRBJ1-5, with 10 bases aligning to TRBD1. This TCR was recovered from a man aged 40-55 years in good health and CMV-seropositive. The DNA sequence is given as TGTGCCAGCAGCGCCCTGGACAGGGGGCAGCCCCAGCATTTT. Its protein is CASSALDRGQPQHF.